A selection of T cell receptor beta chains follows, all from one sample in a study of blood T cell repertoires in COVID-19. Generated by immunoSEQ multiplex PCR, the TCRdb table keeps only in-frame clones and is missing some. The table shows 180,000 or so clones, with about 90% occurring only once. The source material was PBMCs or T cells enriched from blood (not recorded which). Receptor source: a human donor with acute COVID-19. The donor label of this sample is uncertain. Each CDR3 is given with its conserved first and last residue. A D gene is named only where the DNA matches it firmly. Size is omitted from some rows. Given values are once, few, many or a class for expanded clones.

abundance	v_gene	d_gene	j_gene	CDR3nt	CDR3aa
NA	TRBV6-2/TRBV6-3	NA	TRBJ2-1	TGTGCCAGCAGCTCCCGGAGATCATACAATGAGCAGTTCTTC	CASSSRRSYNEQFF
NA	TRBV9	TRBD2	TRBJ2-1	TGTGCCAGCAGTCCTCTCCCGGGGCTAGCGGTCAGGGATGAGCAGTTCTTC	CASSPLPGLAVRDEQFF
few	TRBV15	TRBD2	TRBJ2-1	TGTGCCACCAGCAGCGTTGTAGCGGGGGGTCCCCCCCTTGAGCAGTTCTTC	CATSSVVAGGPPLEQFF
NA	TRBV7-2	TRBD2	TRBJ2-3	TGTGCCAGCAGCTTCCGGGGGGGCAGCACAGATACGCAGTATTTT	CASSFRGGSTDTQYF
NA	TRBV29-1	NA	TRBJ2-5	TGCAGCGTTGTAGCACCGGCCCCGCGGGGACGAGAGACCCAGTACTTC	CSVVAPAPRGRETQYF
NA	TRBV7-2	TRBD2	TRBJ2-5	TGTGCCAGCAGCTCCCGGACTAGCGGGGGGGCGGAGACCCAGTACTTC	CASSSRTSGGAETQYF
NA	TRBV7-2	TRBD2	TRBJ2-3	TGTGCCAGCAGCTTAACTGGGGGGGGTTCCTTCACAGATACGCAGTATTTT	CASSLTGGGSFTDTQYF
NA	TRBV19	NA	TRBJ2-1	TGTGCCAGTAGTTACGGGAACAATGAGCAGTTCTTC	CASSYGNNEQFF
NA	TRBV11-2	NA	TRBJ2-5	TGTGCCAGCAGGTCCTGGGGTCGCGGGCCCGACCGTTCGACCCAGTACTTC	CASRSWGRGPDRSTQYF
NA	TRBV5-4	NA	TRBJ1-5	TGTGCCAGCAGCTATAATAGTAATCAGCCCCAGCATTTT	CASSYNSNQPQHF
NA	TRBV27	TRBD2	TRBJ2-7	TGTGCCAGCAGTTTTTTGGGTAGCGGGGGGACCGGCGAGCAGTACTTC	CASSFLGSGGTGEQYF
NA	TRBV7-3	NA	TRBJ2-2	TGTGCCAGCAGCTTGAGTACCGGGGAGCTGTTTTTT	CASSLSTGELFF
few	TRBV6-5	NA	TRBJ1-1	TGTGCCAGCAGTTACGGGGGCACGAACACTGAAGCTTTCTTT	CASSYGGTNTEAFF
NA	TRBV9	TRBD2	TRBJ2-7	TGTGCCAGCAGCCCGCACCCTAGCGGGGGCACCTACGAGCAGTACTTC	CASSPHPSGGTYEQYF
NA	TRBV19	TRBD2	TRBJ2-2	TGTGCCACTGCAGCGGGGGGTAACACCGGGGAGCTGTTTTTT	CATAAGGNTGELFF
NA	TRBV7-8	NA	TRBJ1-1	TGTGCCAGCAGCTTAGCGGAGGGCTGGAATGAAGCTTTCTTT	CASSLAEGWNEAFF
NA	TRBV2	NA	TRBJ1-2	TGTGCCAGCAGTGACGCACTTTCGCTTTACGGCTACACCTTC	CASSDALSLYGYTF
NA	TRBV5-6	NA	TRBJ1-4	TGTGCCAGCAGCTTGGTGGGCAGGGAACAAGAAAAACTGTTTTTT	CASSLVGREQEKLFF
NA	TRBV10-3	TRBD2	TRBJ2-1	TGTGCCATCAGTGTCCTAGCGGGGAGCTCCTACAATGAGCAGTTCTTC	CAISVLAGSSYNEQFF
NA	TRBV12-3/TRBV12-4	NA	TRBJ2-7	TGTGCCAGCAGTCCCGAGACGCCCGCGGGGCAGTACTTC	CASSPETPAGQYF
NA	TRBV4-1	TRBD1	TRBJ1-6	TGCGCCAGCAGCCAACTCAGGGGGCTAAAGGATAATTCACCCCTCCACTTT	CASSQLRGLKDNSPLHF
NA	TRBV4-2	TRBD1	TRBJ1-5	TGTGCCAGCAGCCCGGGACAGGGGAATGAAGCCCAGCATTTT	CASSPGQGNEAQHF
NA	TRBV5-1	NA	TRBJ1-3	TGCGCCAGCAGCTTTTCATCAGGGACTAACTCTGGAAACACCATATATTTT	CASSFSSGTNSGNTIYF
once	TRBV9	TRBD1	TRBJ1-2	TGTGCCAGCAGCGCATCGACAGGGGTTGAAGATGGCTACACCTTC	CASSASTGVEDGYTF
NA	TRBV3-1/TRBV3-2	TRBD1	TRBJ2-7	TGTGCCAGCAGCCATTCACAGGGGGTCTATGGCTCCTACGAGCAGTACTTC	CASSHSQGVYGSYEQYF
NA	TRBV7-9	NA	TRBJ1-2	TGTGCCAGCAGCTCGGGAGGACTGGACGTCTATGGCTACACCTTC	CASSSGGLDVYGYTF
NA	TRBV20-1	NA	TRBJ2-5	TGCAGTGCTAGTACGGGGTGGGAGACCCAGTACTTC	CSASTGWETQYF
NA	TRBV19	NA	TRBJ1-3	TGTGCCAGTTCAACGGACACCTTCTCTGGAAACACCATATATTTT	CASSTDTFSGNTIYF
NA	TRBV19	TRBD2	TRBJ2-1	TGTGCCAGTTCCACGGGGGGGATCGGTGAGCAGTTCTTC	CASSTGGIGEQFF
NA	TRBV7-6	NA	TRBJ1-1	TGTGCCAGCAGCCCACGTCAGTGGGACTGGAACACTGAAGCTTTCTTT	CASSPRQWDWNTEAFF
NA	TRBV7-9	TRBD1	TRBJ2-5	TGTGCCAGCAGCTCCTGGACAGGGAGGAAGCAAGAGACCCAGTACTTC	CASSSWTGRKQETQYF
once	TRBV7-2	TRBD1	TRBJ1-2	TGTGCCAGCAGCTTAGCTAGGGACAGGGCATCATCCTTC	CASSLARDRASSF
NA	TRBV9	NA	TRBJ1-3	TGTGCCAGCAGCGTAGAAGGGGTCTCTGGAAACACCATATATTTT	CASSVEGVSGNTIYF
NA	TRBV5-8	TRBD1	TRBJ1-5	TGTGCCAGCAGCCCCGGGACAGGATCAACTAATCAGCCCCAGCATTTT	CASSPGTGSTNQPQHF
NA	TRBV3-1/TRBV3-2	TRBD2	TRBJ2-5	TGTGCCAGCAGCCAGGCGACTAGCAGGTACCAAGAGACCCAGTACTTC	CASSQATSRYQETQYF
NA	TRBV6-5	TRBD2	TRBJ2-7	TGTGCCAGCTCCCCTAGCGGGGGGGCCGGCGAGCAGTACTTC	CASSPSGGAGEQYF
NA	TRBV21-1	NA	TRBJ2-5	TGTGCCAGCAGCAAACCGGGACAGACCCAAGAGACCCAGTACTTC	CASSKPGQTQETQYF
once	TRBV19	TRBD1	TRBJ1-5	TGTGCCAGTAGTAGAACATCGGGGACAGGCTCGATCAATCAGCCCCAGCATTTT	CASSRTSGTGSINQPQHF
NA	TRBV13	NA	TRBJ1-2	TGTGCCAGCAGCACGTTCGCCGGGAAATATAACTATGGCTACACCTTC	CASSTFAGKYNYGYTF
NA	TRBV30	NA	TRBJ1-2	TGTGCCTGGAGTCCAGGGAACTATGGCTACACCTTC	CAWSPGNYGYTF
NA	TRBV5-8	NA	TRBJ1-6	TGTGCCAGCAGCTTGTTAGGGCGGGCCCTCGGGAGTCCCCTCCACTTT	CASSLLGRALGSPLHF
NA	TRBV3-1/TRBV3-2	NA	TRBJ1-3	TGTGCCAGCCTTGGGAGTGGCACCATATATTTT	CASLGSGTIYF
NA	TRBV4-1	NA	TRBJ2-2	TGCGCCAGCAGCCAAGAGTTCACGGTAGCCATCGGGGAGCTGTTTTTT	CASSQEFTVAIGELFF
NA	TRBV7-9	NA	TRBJ1-1	TGTGCCAGCAGCCACAGGAGGGTGAACACTGAAGCTTTCTTT	CASSHRRVNTEAFF
NA	TRBV9	TRBD2	TRBJ2-3	TGTGCCAGCAGCGTAGAGTCTAGCGGGGGGCTAGATACGCAGTATTTT	CASSVESSGGLDTQYF
NA	TRBV19	TRBD2	TRBJ2-1	TGTGCCAGTAGTATGCCCCTGGGCGGGGGGAGTACCAATGAGCAGTTCTTC	CASSMPLGGGSTNEQFF
few	TRBV6-6	TRBD1	TRBJ1-6	TGTGCCAGCAGTACGACAGGGGGTAATTCACCCCTCCACTTT	CASSTTGGNSPLHF
NA	TRBV4-2	TRBD2	TRBJ2-1	TGTGCCAGCAGCCAGGCCCAGGGAGCGGGGAGGGGCAATGAGCAGTTCTTC	CASSQAQGAGRGNEQFF
NA	TRBV7-9	NA	TRBJ2-7	TGTGCCAGCAGCTCGAAAGGGGCAGGGGACCTCGAAATATCCTACGAGCAGTACTTC	CASSSKGAGDLEISYEQYF
NA	TRBV5-5	NA	TRBJ1-1	TGTGCCAGCAGCTTGGGGGCAGCTTCTGTTATTTCGACTGAAGCTTTCTTT	CASSLGAASVISTEAFF
NA	TRBV2	NA	TRBJ1-4	TGTGCCAGCAATGGGCCAGGGATGGAAAAACTGTTTTTT	CASNGPGMEKLFF
NA	TRBV4-1	TRBD2	TRBJ2-3	TGCGCCAGCAGCCCACTAGGACTAGCGGGGGGGAGCACAGATACGCAGTATTTT	CASSPLGLAGGSTDTQYF
NA	TRBV11-2	TRBD2	TRBJ2-1	TGTGCCAGCAGCTCCCGGGGGGGCCGGTACAATGAGCAGTTCTTC	CASSSRGGRYNEQFF
once	TRBV6-5	NA	TRBJ2-7	TGTGCCAACTCACAGCTCTCCTACGAGCAGTACTTC	CANSQLSYEQYF
NA	TRBV28	NA	TRBJ1-2	TGTGCCAGCAGTCTGGGACACGACTATGGCTACACCTTC	CASSLGHDYGYTF
NA	TRBV24-1	TRBD2	TRBJ2-1	TGTGCCACCAGTGACTCAACGACTCCGGGACTAGAGCAGTTCTTC	CATSDSTTPGLEQFF